These 15 T cell receptor beta chains came from one sample sequenced in a study of blood T cell repertoires in COVID-19. The data were produced by immunoSEQ multiplex PCR, yet TCRdb's version contains in-frame clones alone and is incomplete. The data hold over 100,000 clones, with about 79% observed a single time. Sequenced material: peripheral blood. All receptors come from an elderly woman with active or convalescent COVID-19.

This rearrangement joins TRBV7-2 to TRBJ1-1; possibly TRBD1 for D (6 bases). CDR1 is SGHTA and CDR2 is FQGNSA in the germline V gene. V lost 5 bases and J 8 bases, leaving 12 bases between the germline ends. This CDR3 is built from 12 residues. Written as DNA, the CDR3 is TGTGCCAGCAGCACGAGGACAGCCGAAGCTTTCTTT. It translates to CASSTRTAEAFF. Using reference TRBV7-2 and TRBJ1-1 for the parts outside the CDR3, the full variable domain is GAGVSQSPSNKVTEKGKDVELRCDPISGHTALYWYRQSLGQGLEFLIYFQGNSAPDKSGLPSDRFSAERTGGSVSTLTIQRTQQEDSAVYLCASSTRTAEAFFGQGTRLTVV.

This clone was detected only once. This chain links TRBV7-2 with TRBJ1-3; no reliable D call. The V end lost 1 base, the J end lost 3 bases, and 10 bases lay between the germline ends. CDR3 length equals 15 residues. Germline CDR1 is SGHTA and CDR2 is FQGNSA. As DNA, the CDR3 is TGTGCCAGCAGCTTAGACAGTCTGTTTGGAAACACCATATATTTT. This codes for CASSLDSLFGNTIYF.

The genes are TRBV6-5 and TRBJ1-4, with D maybe TRBD1 (5 bases). Germline V gives CDR1 MNHEY, CDR2 SVGAGI. The CDR3 totals 14 residues. V dropped 4 bases and J dropped 1 base, with 7 bases sitting between them. The CDR3 protein is CASSFRGTNEKLFF. The CDR3, as DNA: TGTGCCAGCAGTTTTAGGGGAACTAATGAAAAACTGTTTTTT.

This clone was detected once. V is TRBV24-1 and J is TRBJ2-5; the D gene is possibly TRBD2 (6 bases). This CDR3 has 15 amino acids. Trimming left V 7 bases short and J 1 base short, with 15 bases between. Germline V CDR1 and CDR2: KGHDR, SFDVKD. The CDR3 here is CATSDTRGRQETQYF. The CDR3 bases are TGTGCCACCAGCGATACGCGGGGCCGCCAAGAGACCCAGTACTTC.

The chain is built from TRBV28 and TRBJ2-5, with 9 bases matching TRBD1. CDR1 is MDHEN, CDR2 SYDVKM, per germline. Trimming cost V 2 bases and J 2 bases; bases outside gene matches: 12. The CDR3 spans 18 residues. CDR3 loop: CASSLIYRTGAIQETQYF. The CDR3 nucleotides read TGTGCCAGCAGTTTAATTTATCGGACAGGGGCTATACAAGAGACCCAGTACTTC.

This clone was recorded a few times. V usage is TRBV7-2 and J usage is TRBJ1-1; 9 bases line up with TRBD1. In germline, CDR1 is SGHTA, CDR2 FQGNSA. The V segment lost 1 base and the J segment 4 bases; nucleotides outside the gene matches: 10. This CDR3 comprises 17 residues. CDR3 residues: CASSLGIGTGWVTEAFF. CDR3 bases: TGTGCCAGCAGCTTAGGTATAGGGACAGGGTGGGTCACTGAAGCTTTCTTT.

Only one count was recorded for this clone. The chain is built from TRBV3-1 (or the pseudogene TRBV3-2) and TRBJ2-1; no clear D gene. Trimming cost V 4 bases and J 3 bases, with 7 bases left between them. Germline V gives CDR1 LGHDT, CDR2 YNNKEL (reference sequence). CDR3 length equals 13 residues. The CDR3 loop reads CASSPSYYNEQFF. The CDR3 bases are TGTGCCAGCAGCCCTAGTTACTACAATGAGCAGTTCTTC.

This clone occurred a few times. The chain recombines TRBV7-9 with TRBJ2-1, with no clear D. This CDR3 comprises 13 residues. The V end was cut by 5 bases, the J end by 12 bases, with 17 bases between. Germline-derived CDR1 and CDR2 are SEHNR and FQNEAQ (reference sequence). The CDR3, as DNA: TGTGCCAGCAGCCTAAGCCGTGAGGTAAGGCAGTTCTTC. This codes for CASSLSREVRQFF.

This clone was found once. V and J are TRBV2 and TRBJ1-4; the match to TRBD1 covers 9 bases. The CDR3 is 15 amino acids. Germline assignment: CDR1 SNHLY and CDR2 FYNNEI. After removal of 8 bases from V and 8 bases from J, the junction contained 12 bases not matched to a gene. The CDR3 region is CASLLEQGAREKLFF. The DNA for the CDR3 is TGTGCCAGCCTACTGGAACAGGGGGCCAGAGAAAAACTGTTTTTT.

The rearrangement joins TRBV7-2 to TRBJ2-3; 8 positions agree with TRBD2. Per the germline V gene, CDR1 is SGHTA and CDR2 is FQGNSA. With 5 bases clipped from V and 2 bases from J, the junction kept 6 bases outside the gene matches. The CDR3 is 15 amino acids. The CDR3 DNA sequence: TGTGCCAGCAGCCCCCGGGGGGGGCTCACAGATACGCAGTATTTT. This gives the protein CASSPRGGLTDTQYF.

This clone appeared once. The CDR3 region is CASSEVREWGETQYF. Written as DNA, the CDR3 is TGTGCCAGCAGTGAAGTCCGGGAGTGGGGGGAGACCCAGTACTTC. This rearrangement joins TRBV2 to TRBJ2-5; TRBD2 is a possible D gene (6 bases). CDR1 and CDR2 (germline): SNHLY, FYNNEI. Trimming took 1 base from V and 5 from J, leaving 14 bases between them. The CDR3 is 15 amino acids.

J is TRBJ1-2 and V is TRBV7-2, with TRBD1 matching 7 bases. In germline, CDR1 is SGHTA, CDR2 FQGNSA. This CDR3 is built from 15 residues. The V and J ends lost 10 bases and 4 bases, in that order; junction bases with no gene match: 15. The CDR3 DNA reads as TGTGCCACTCACCCCCCAAGGGGGCAGAGCTATGGCTACACCTTC. Residues: CATHPPRGQSYGYTF.

This chain connects TRBV6-1 to TRBJ2-1; TRBD2 matches 11 bases. V trimming: 3 bases; J trimming: 7 bases; junction bases outside the gene matches: 5. The germline CDR1 and CDR2 sequences are MNHNS and SASEGT. The CDR3 has 15 amino acids. CDR3: CASSELAGGINEQFF. CDR3 DNA: TGTGCCAGCAGTGAGCTAGCGGGAGGAATAAATGAGCAGTTCTTC.

The rearrangement uses TRBV7-3 and TRBJ2-5; TRBD2 might be the D (6 bases). The CDR3 contains 15 residues. Trimming removed 2 bases from V and 2 bases from J, with 12 bases in between. Per germline, CDR1 SGHTA and CDR2 FQGTGA. This chain's CDR3 is CASSLQGGQQETQYF. CDR3 nucleotides: TGTGCCAGCAGCTTACAGGGAGGCCAACAAGAGACCCAGTACTTC.

The genes are TRBV2 and TRBJ1-1; no firm D call. V gave up 2 bases and J gave up 4 bases, with 14 bases separating them. CDR1 and CDR2 from the germline V gene are SNHLY and FYNNEI. CDR3 length: 15 amino acids. CDR3 nucleotides: TGTGCCAGCAGTGAAAGAGAGGGATGGTTCACTGAAGCTTTCTTT. Amino acids: CASSEREGWFTEAFF.